This T cell receptor beta chain was captured in a study of blood T cell repertoires in COVID-19 (dated by TCRdb to 2019 to 2021). About the full investigation: Collaborator samples came from the United States, Italy and Spain and covered acute and convalescent phases of COVID-19. The samples were drawn from the first 160 participants of the ongoing ImmuneRACE study and from over 950 subjects provided by 6 global collaborators. The prospective study material was composed of cDNA or gDNA derived from T cells, B-cell-depleted T cells, or PBMCs. The repertoires were released in a freely available public database intended as a resource for research on the immune response to SARS-CoV-2. Deeply sampled blood TCRbeta repertoires from subjects exposed to, actively infected with, or recovered from COVID-19 were included in the dataset. Where available, HLA class I and class II types were obtained from metadata supplied by the sample provider rather than from assay-based typing. Nearly every sample came with metadata listing a de-identified subject ID, COVID-19 status, age in years and sex. What the work shows at the level of the full study, not this receptor alone: Clinical and demographic metadata were provided uncurated, with the amount varying by source and participant.

Based on the germline V gene (reference sequence), the CDR1 and CDR2 sequences are SEHNR and FQNEAQ. Spanning cysteine to phenylalanine, the CDR3 consists of 14 amino acids. The only DNA kept is the CDR3, 42 bases in frame from the first base. Germline trimming: 7 bases from V, 5 bases from J; junction bases outside gene matches: 8. About this clone itself: The antigen it recognizes is unknown. There are no base qualities to consult, and no much larger clone falls within one base.

The immunoSEQ Assay, a bias-controlled multiplex PCR, was used to amplify TCRbeta CDR3 regions from genomic DNA. For the original study's pipeline: The number of nucleated cells in each sample was estimated by amplification of reference gene primers within the assay. Sequence reads were collapsed and filtered to measure the absolute abundance of every unique TCRbeta CDR3 rearrangement. For each sample, productive Simpson clonality was calculated as the square root of Simpson's diversity index across productive rearrangements. Sourced from immuneACCESS, this table was stored by TCRdb with only in-frame sequences that have V and J called. A share of the clones is absent; for the studies checked, an unresolved V gene accounts for under half, and the remainder has no known explanation. D and trimming were read from the DNA, whereas the V and J calls and clone size are those reported in that table. In this sample the table shows around 250,000 clones, around 86% of which occur a single time. More than 1.5% of the sample belongs to the ten largest clones.

Another Seattle source contributed samples from volunteer blood donors who had recovered from COVID-19. Collaborating institutions collected whole blood in K2EDTA tubes following their own protocols. For TCRbeta analysis, collaborators shipped samples in one of three forms: frozen whole blood, isolated PBMCs, or DNA extracted from either of those sample types. The rearranged segments are TRBV7-9 and TRBJ2-5; 9 middle bases align to TRBD1. The sequence was obtained from a young man who had recovered from COVID-19. The sample was peripheral blood. The DNA sequence reads TGTGCCAGCACCGGGGACAGGGATGGGGAGACCCAGTACTTC. Translated, this gives CASTGDRDGETQYF.